Following are 18 T cell receptor beta chains from one sample sequenced in a study of T-cell memory formation after mild COVID-19. Each CDR3 protein is one row after TCRdb ran MiXCR on the 5' RACE reads. This table holds about 560,000 distinct CDR3 sequences, about 20% found once. The sample taken for sequencing was PBMCs or a T cell subset sorted from them (not recorded which). Receptor source: an adult woman who had mild COVID-19 (a few samples of this study predate the infection). Cell type and time point are not known.

This chain joins TRBV9 and TRBJ2-5, with 9 bases lining up with TRBD1. The CDR3 runs 14 residues. CDR1 and CDR2 from the germline V gene are SGDLS and YYNGEE. The V and J ends lost 4 bases and 4 bases, in that order; junction bases with no gene match: 5. Here the CDR3 reads CASSPGTGTETQYF. DNA for the CDR3: TGTGCCAGCAGCCCTGGGACAGGGACAGAGACCCAGTACTTC.

This clonotype was recorded at least ten times. The chain employs TRBV5-1 and TRBJ1-1, with D perhaps TRBD1 (6 bases). The CDR3 extends over 12 amino acids. V was trimmed by 0 bases and J by 6 bases, leaving 6 bases between them. Germline CDR1 is SGHRS and CDR2 is YFSETQ. Here the CDR3 reads CASSLGQAEAFF. CDR3 DNA sequence: TGCGCCAGCAGCTTGGGACAGGCTGAAGCTTTCTTT.

The J gene is TRBJ1-1, the V gene TRBV4-1; the D is unclear. Trimming took 1 base from V and 1 from J, leaving 7 bases between them. The CDR3 is 14 residues long. Germline values: CDR1 MGHRA, CDR2 YSYEKL. Here the CDR3 DNA reads TGCGCCAGCAGCCAAGTCGGCACGAACACTGAAGCTTTCTTT. Translated: CASSQVGTNTEAFF.

The rearrangement joins TRBV20-1 to TRBJ2-3, with a possible D match to TRBD2 (5 bases). The germline V and J ends were trimmed by 6 bases and 1 base, with 14 bases remaining between them. This CDR3 contains 14 residues. Germline assignment: CDR1 DFQATT and CDR2 SNEGSKA (reference sequence). CDR3 sequence reads: CSAQVGVGTDTQYF. In DNA form, the CDR3 reads TGCAGTGCCCAAGTCGGGGTAGGCACAGATACGCAGTATTTT.

This clonotype showed up just a few times. J is TRBJ2-1 and V is TRBV10-3; D may be TRBD2 (5 bases). The CDR3 extends over 12 amino acids. Germline V CDR1 and CDR2: ENHRY, SYGVKD. V lost 10 bases and J lost 5, with 12 bases in between. Here the CDR3 reads CATRGTNNEQFF. Here the CDR3 DNA reads TGTGCCACCCGGGGAACGAACAATGAGCAGTTCTTC.

This clonotype was counted at least ten times. The chain employs TRBV7-8 and TRBJ2-2, with D perhaps TRBD1 or TRBD2 (5 bases each). This CDR3 has 15 amino acids. Trimming left V 0 bases short and J 1 base short, with 6 bases between. Germline V gives CDR1 SGHVS, CDR2 FQNEAQ. Written as DNA, the CDR3 is TGTGCCAGCAGCTTAGCGGGGGTGAACACCGGGGAGCTGTTTTTT. Encoded protein: CASSLAGVNTGELFF.

CDR3 residues: CASSLASPGQGGSEQYF. The CDR3 region has the DNA TGCGCCAGCAGCTTGGCCTCGCCGGGACAGGGGGGCTCCGAGCAGTACTTC. V usage is TRBV5-1 and J usage is TRBJ2-7; 11 bases are shared with TRBD1. CDR1 is SGHRS, CDR2 YFSETQ, per germline. V gave up 0 bases and J gave up 6 bases; unmatched junction bases: 11. The CDR3 has 17 amino acids.

The chain has TRBV7-6 and TRBJ2-3, with 14 bases that match TRBD2. V shed 3 bases, J shed 5 bases, and the junction held 10 bases outside the gene matches. The CDR3 totals 18 residues. Germline V lookup: CDR1 SGHVS, CDR2 FNYEAQ. The CDR3 spells CASSFRTGLAGARDTQYF. In nucleotides, the CDR3 is TGTGCCAGCAGCTTCCGTACGGGACTAGCGGGGGCCAGAGATACGCAGTATTTT.

This clonotype was found a few times. The chain joins TRBV15 to TRBJ1-5; TRBD1 aligns across 9 bases. V was pared by 2 bases and J by 6 bases, with 11 bases of the junction left unmatched. CDR1 LNHNV and CDR2 YYDKDF come from the germline V gene (reference sequence). This CDR3 spans 17 amino acids. CDR3 loop: CATSRQKTGGLIQPQHF. In DNA form, the CDR3 reads TGTGCCACCAGCAGACAAAAGACAGGGGGTCTTATTCAGCCCCAGCATTTT.

There are a few counts of this clonotype. The chain is built from TRBV29-1 and TRBJ1-1, with 8 positions matching TRBD1. The germline V gene has CDR1 SQVTM and CDR2 ANQGSEA. The CDR3 has 13 amino acids. V shed 6 bases, J shed 3 bases, and the junction held 6 bases outside the gene matches. CDR3 loop: CSVDRDGDTEAFF. CDR3 in DNA: TGCAGCGTGGACAGGGATGGGGACACTGAAGCTTTCTTT.

The chain is built from TRBV2 and TRBJ2-4; D remains ambiguous. The V end lost 4 bases, the J end lost 2 bases, and 6 bases lay between the germline ends. This CDR3 contains 13 residues. Germline loops: CDR1 SNHLY, CDR2 FYNNEI. This CDR3 is CASSGRTKNIQYF. For the CDR3, the DNA is TGTGCCAGCAGTGGTCGGACCAAAAACATTCAGTACTTC.

This clonotype appeared once. This chain connects TRBV2 to TRBJ1-1; D gene unclear. V lost 3 bases to trimming and J lost 1 base, with 9 bases between them. The V gene's germline CDR1 is SNHLY and CDR2 FYNNEI. The CDR3 is 14 residues long. The CDR3 bases are TGTGCCAGCAGTGAGTGGACCGCGAACACTGAAGCTTTCTTT. It yields the protein CASSEWTANTEAFF.

This clonotype was counted a few times. The chain carries TRBV4-3 and TRBJ2-1, with 8 nucleotides matching TRBD2. J was trimmed by 10 bases and V by 0 bases; bases with no gene match: 8. The CDR3 is made up of 15 amino acids. Germline V CDR1 and CDR2: LGHNA, YSLEER. The CDR3 spells CASSQELAGRLEQFF. In nucleotides, the CDR3 is TGCGCCAGCAGCCAAGAGCTAGCGGGTCGTCTCGAGCAGTTCTTC.

V is TRBV27 and J is TRBJ1-2, with TRBD1 matching over 10 bases. This CDR3 has 16 amino acids. From germline, CDR1 is MNHEY and CDR2 SMNVEV (reference sequence). Losses at the gene ends were 4 bases for V and 8 bases for J; bases not matched to a gene: 13. DNA of the CDR3: TGTGCCAGCAGTTCCCCGTCCCGGGACAGGGGTTGGGGCTACACCTTC. Protein sequence: CASSSPSRDRGWGYTF.

The chain employs TRBV7-9 and TRBJ1-2, with TRBD1 identical over 7 bases. This CDR3 comprises 14 residues. Germline loops: CDR1 SEHNR, CDR2 FQNEAQ (reference sequence). Trimming removed 1 base from V and 4 bases from J; junction bases left unmatched: 3. The CDR3 sequence: CASSLVGGGYGYTF. The CDR3 DNA reads TGTGCCAGCAGCTTAGTAGGGGGCGGCTATGGCTACACCTTC.

This chain connects TRBV9 to TRBJ2-7; a weak D match, TRBD1 (6 bases). Germline CDR1 reads SGDLS; CDR2 reads YYNGEE. The CDR3 totals 14 residues. V lost 2 bases, J lost 0 bases, and 9 bases lay in between. CDR3 nucleotide sequence: TGTGCCAGCAGCGTGGGGGCCAACTCCTACGAGCAGTACTTC. Its translation is CASSVGANSYEQYF. The full variable domain, its missing parts supplied by reference TRBV9 and TRBJ2-7, is DSGVTQTPKHLITATGQRVTLRCSPRSGDLSVYWYQQSLDQGLQFLIQYYNGEERAKGNILERFSAQQFPDLHSELNLSSLELGDSALYFCASSVGANSYEQYFGPGTRLTVT.

V gene TRBV20-1 combines with J gene TRBJ1-2; tentative D call: TRBD1 (5 bases). This CDR3 is 15 amino acids long. CDR1 and CDR2 from the germline V gene are DFQATT and SNEGSKA (reference sequence). Trimming shortened V by 6 bases and J by 0 bases, and 17 bases separated the two germline ends. For the CDR3, the DNA is TGCAGTGCCCGGGGCAGGGCTTCGGCTAACTATGGCTACACCTTC. Protein product: CSARGRASANYGYTF.

V usage is TRBV2 and J usage is TRBJ2-7; 9 nucleotides line up with TRBD1. There are 14 residues in the CDR3. Losses at the gene ends were 8 bases for V and 4 bases for J; bases not matched to a gene: 9. CDR1 and CDR2 (germline): SNHLY, FYNNEI. Here the CDR3 DNA reads TGTGCCAGCTTATTTTGGGACAGGGCGTACGAGCAGTACTTC. This gives the protein CASLFWDRAYEQYF.